This T cell receptor (beta chain) stems from a study of blood T cell repertoires in COVID-19. Overall study context: Researchers got acute and convalescent COVID-19 samples from the United States, Italy and Spain.

Authors' data handling: Amplification from reference gene primers served as the basis for estimated nucleated cell counts. This table comes from immunoSEQ multiplex PCR, and its TCRdb copy is limited to in-frame clones, with some not included. The V and J calls and clone size are taken from that table; D and trimming were inferred from the DNA. The sample lists about 370,000 clones, about 90% occurring once. CDR3 length: 15 residues. J gave up 3 bases and V 4 bases, and 7 bases lay outside the gene matches. Germline V gives CDR1 SGHDT, CDR2 YYEEEE. V is TRBV5-6 and J is TRBJ2-7; 10 bases fit TRBD1. The source material was peripheral blood. The receptor comes from a woman in her twenties or thirties with COVID-19, enrolled during active disease. CDR3 sequence: CASSTGQGDGYEQYF. The CDR3 DNA sequence: TGTGCCAGCAGCACCGGACAGGGGGATGGCTACGAGCAGTACTTC. Combining the CDR3 with reference TRBV5-6 and TRBJ2-7 gives the whole variable domain DAGVTQSPTHLIKTRGQQVTLRCSPKSGHDTVSWYQQALGQGPQFIFQYYEEEERQRGNFPDRFSGHQFPNYSSELNVNALLLGDSALYLCASSTGQGDGYEQYFGPGTRLTVT.